The 22 T cell receptor beta chains presented below share a single source sample, sequenced in a study of cytomegalovirus exposure and HLA in healthy donors. PCR amplification relied on 60 Vbeta primers (plus 13 Jbeta primers). Profiled with immunoSEQ multiplex PCR; TCRdb holds only in-frame clones, not every one. The table shows more than 95,000 clones, with 78% occurring only once. The sequenced sample consisted of PBMCs. Source of these receptors: a woman between 35 and 50 years old in good health and CMV-seronegative.

This chain joins TRBV7-9 and TRBJ1-2; 7 nucleotides align to TRBD1. The CDR3 is made up of 13 amino acids. Trimming took 8 bases from V and 2 from J; bases not matched to a gene: 5. Per the germline V gene, CDR1 is SEHNR and CDR2 is FQNEAQ (reference sequence). CDR3 protein: CASQGTENYGYTF. In DNA form, the CDR3 reads TGTGCCAGCCAAGGGACAGAGAACTATGGCTACACCTTC.

The rearrangement uses TRBV7-3 and TRBJ2-5; 7 nucleotides agree with TRBD1. This CDR3 contains 15 residues. V gave up 1 base and J gave up 1 base; unmatched junction bases: 3. From germline, CDR1 is SGHTA and CDR2 FQGTGA. In DNA form, the CDR3 reads TGTGCCAGCAGCTTAAAGGGACAGATCCAAGAGACCCAGTACTTC. It encodes CASSLKGQIQETQYF.

The V gene is TRBV15, the J gene TRBJ2-5, with TRBD1 as a possible D gene (6 bases). Trimming shortened V by 5 bases and J by 6 bases, and 22 bases separated the two germline ends. The CDR3 consists of 16 residues. Germline V gene lookup returns CDR1 LNHNV and CDR2 YYDKDF (reference sequence). The CDR3: CATSGTVGRGIKTQYF. For the CDR3, the DNA is TGTGCCACCAGCGGAACGGTGGGCAGGGGAATTAAGACCCAGTACTTC.

The chain joins TRBV28 to TRBJ2-1, with D maybe TRBD2 (6 bases). The CDR3 is made up of 16 amino acids. V lost 5 bases and J lost 6, with 20 bases in between. CDR1 and CDR2 (germline): MDHEN, SYDVKM. The CDR3 region has the DNA TGTGCCAGCAGTGCCTCCGGGAGCTGGGGCGGCAATGAGCAGTTCTTC. The encoded protein is CASSASGSWGGNEQFF.

The chain has TRBV27 and TRBJ1-6; the match to TRBD1 covers 9 bases. Trimming took 6 bases from V and 9 from J; bases not matched to a gene: 6. Looked up from germline, CDR1 is MNHEY and CDR2 is SMNVEV (reference sequence). The CDR3 is made up of 14 amino acids. Here the CDR3 reads CASSPGTGTSPLHF. CDR3 bases: TGTGCCAGCAGCCCCGGGACAGGGACTTCACCCCTCCACTTT.

The chain recombines TRBV10-3 with TRBJ1-1; D is uncertain. CDR3 length: 12 amino acids. The germline gives CDR1 ENHRY, CDR2 SYGVKD. The V and J ends lost 0 bases and 6 bases respectively, with 5 bases between them. CDR3 region: CAISESGSEAFF. DNA of the CDR3: TGTGCCATCAGTGAGTCTGGCTCTGAAGCTTTCTTT.

This clone was seen only once. This chain connects TRBV4-3 to TRBJ2-7, with TRBD1 matching over 7 bases. V shed 5 bases and J 0 bases; nucleotides not matched to a gene: 10. From germline, CDR1 is LGHNA and CDR2 YSLEER. The CDR3 sequence is 16 residues long. This chain's CDR3 is CASSSGQRTSSYEQYF. In DNA, the CDR3 is TGCGCCAGCAGCTCGGGACAGCGTACGAGCTCCTACGAGCAGTACTTC.

This clone occurred a few times. The V gene is TRBV14, the J gene TRBJ2-1, with D perhaps TRBD2 (6 bases). Trimming removed 4 bases from V and 2 bases from J, with 21 bases in between. This CDR3 is 18 amino acids long. The germline V gene encodes CDR1 SGHDN and CDR2 FVKESK. CDR3 sequence (DNA): TGTGCCAGCAGCCTATTGGGACCTATAGCGGTCCCCTACAATGAGCAGTTCTTC. This gives the protein CASSLLGPIAVPYNEQFF.

This chain links TRBV11-2 with TRBJ1-1; D is possibly TRBD1 (6 bases). The germline V gene has CDR1 SGHAT and CDR2 FQNNGV. The CDR3 is made up of 16 amino acids. V gave up 2 bases and J gave up 1 base, with 14 bases separating them. The CDR3 sequence: CASSLMGAPRNTEAFF. In DNA, the CDR3 is TGTGCCAGCAGCTTAATGGGGGCGCCTCGGAACACTGAAGCTTTCTTT.

This rearrangement joins TRBV7-2 to TRBJ2-2, with TRBD2 matching 11 bases. CDR3 size: 16 residues. With 2 bases clipped from V and 3 bases from J, the junction kept 2 bases outside the gene matches. Germline assignment: CDR1 SGHTA and CDR2 FQGNSA. The CDR3, as DNA: TGTGCCAGCAGCTTAACTAGCGGGAGATACACCGGGGAGCTGTTTTTT. As protein: CASSLTSGRYTGELFF.

The CDR3 DNA reads TGTGCCAGCAGTTTACGGGCGGGTAAGGACGAGCAGTACTTC. Translation gives CASSLRAGKDEQYF. J is TRBJ2-7 and V is TRBV28, with D perhaps TRBD2 (5 bases). This CDR3 has 14 amino acids. In germline, CDR1 is MDHEN, CDR2 SYDVKM. Between the trimmed V and J ends, which lost 2 bases and 5 bases, there was a span of 13 bases.

This clone was detected a few times. This chain uses TRBV18 with TRBJ2-3, with TRBD2 identical over 10 bases. Germline assignment: CDR1 KGHSH and CDR2 LQKENI. J was trimmed by 2 bases and V by 4 bases; bases with no gene match: 15. The length of the CDR3 is 19 residues. The CDR3 DNA reads TGTGCCAGCTCACAAAACGGGCCTAGCGGGAGATCGACCACAGATACGCAGTATTTT. This encodes CASSQNGPSGRSTTDTQYF.

The V call is TRBV6-6, the J call TRBJ2-5, with TRBD2 identical over 10 bases. The DNA matches TRBJ2-7 better at its end, which makes the J call doubtful. Germline V gene lookup returns CDR1 MNHNY and CDR2 SVGAGI (reference sequence). This CDR3 region has 15 residues. The CDR3 spells CASSYGSGRKNEQYF. DNA for the CDR3: TGTGCCAGCAGTTACGGTAGCGGGAGGAAAAACGAGCAGTACTTC.

The chain recombines TRBV4-3 with TRBJ2-6; the match to TRBD1 covers 8 bases. The CDR3 spans 16 residues. The germline gives CDR1 LGHNA, CDR2 YSLEER. J was trimmed by 1 base and V by 1 base; bases with no gene match: 0. CDR3 bases: TGCGCCAGCAGCCAAGGGACAGGGTCTGGGGCCAACGTCCTGACTTTC. This translates into CASSQGTGSGANVLTF.

The gene calls are TRBV18 and TRBJ1-4, with D possibly being TRBD1 (6 bases). The germline gives CDR1 KGHSH, CDR2 LQKENI. V lost 4 bases, J lost 6 bases, and 9 bases lay in between. The CDR3 is 13 amino acids. The CDR3 DNA sequence: TGTGCCAGCTCACGCAGGGGATATGAAAAACTGTTTTTT. Translation: CASSRRGYEKLFF. Full variable domain (outside the CDR3, taken from reference TRBV18 and TRBJ1-4): NAGVMQNPRHLVRRRGQEARLRCSPMKGHSHVYWYRQLPEEGLKFMVYLQKENIIDESGMPKERFSAEFPKEGPSILRIQQVVRGDSAAYFCASSRRGYEKLFFGSGTQLSVL.

A single count supports this clone. The genes are TRBV25-1 and TRBJ1-2; 8 bases match TRBD1. CDR3 length: 14 residues. Looked up from germline, CDR1 is MGHDK and CDR2 is SYGVNS. With V trimmed by 4 bases and J by 4 bases, 5 bases remained unmatched. CDR3 DNA: TGTGCCAGCAGTGCTATAGGACAGGGCTATGGCTACACCTTC. As protein: CASSAIGQGYGYTF.

V and J are TRBV10-3 and TRBJ2-7; weak D call: TRBD2 (6 bases). The CDR3 is 14 residues long. Germline-derived CDR1 and CDR2 are ENHRY and SYGVKD. The V end lost 8 bases, the J end lost 0 bases, and 14 bases lay between the germline ends. CDR3 in amino acids: CAIWTIQNSYEQYF. CDR3 nucleotides: TGTGCCATCTGGACTATCCAAAACTCCTACGAGCAGTACTTC.

The rearrangement links TRBV6-5 to TRBJ2-5; the match to TRBD1 covers 9 bases. V gave up 8 bases and J gave up 5 bases; unmatched junction bases: 12. CDR3 size: 15 residues. In germline, CDR1 is MNHEY, CDR2 SVGAGI. CDR3 in DNA: TGTGCCAGCGGGGGACAGGGACCCGGCCGGGAGACCCAGTACTTC. It yields the protein CASGGQGPGRETQYF.

The chain is built from TRBV7-8 and TRBJ2-1; no clear D. Trimming stripped 3 bases from V and 10 bases from J, with 7 bases between. Germline values: CDR1 SGHVS, CDR2 FQNEAQ. The CDR3 loop spans 11 amino acids. The CDR3 DNA reads TGTGCCAGCAGCTTGTCCCAGGAGCAGTTCTTC. Amino acids: CASSLSQEQFF.

This sequence joins TRBV5-1 and TRBJ2-3; D gene ambiguous. Trimming cost V 0 bases and J 4 bases, with 6 bases left between them. The CDR3 loop spans 13 amino acids. From germline, CDR1 is SGHRS and CDR2 YFSETQ. The DNA for the CDR3 is TGCGCCAGCAGCTTGGATCTACCAGATACGCAGTATTTT. This sequence encodes CASSLDLPDTQYF.

V usage is TRBV15 and J usage is TRBJ2-1; 12 nucleotides line up with TRBD2. The CDR3 consists of 16 residues. The V gene's germline CDR1 is LNHNV and CDR2 YYDKDF (reference sequence). Losses at the gene ends were 7 bases for V and 7 bases for J; bases not matched to a gene: 11. For the CDR3, the DNA is TGTGCCACCACCCCCTACCGACTAGCGGGAGTGAATGAGCAGTTCTTC. Protein sequence: CATTPYRLAGVNEQFF.

This chain connects TRBV19 to TRBJ1-2; no reliable D call. Between the trimmed V and J ends, which lost 8 bases and 8 bases, there was a span of 9 bases. The CDR3 consists of 10 residues. Germline CDR1 and CDR2: LNHDA and SQIVND (reference sequence). CDR3 loop: CASGGDGYTF. The CDR3 DNA follows: TGTGCCAGTGGAGGCGACGGCTACACCTTC.